The 24 T cell receptor beta chains reported below all come from one sample, sequenced in a study of beta chain features in type 1 diabetes. Study-wide results and limits: Shorter TCRB CDR3s, moderately but significantly so, marked every one of the four CD4+ subsets in Type 1 diabetes patients.

For these TCRs, the target antigens are not known. The whole isolated RNA underwent reverse transcription, so sequencing captured expressed TCRB transcripts. Produced via immunoSEQ multiplex PCR; TCRdb's table is partial and in-frame only. The top ten clones hold less than 0.04% of a sample with 640,000 or so clones, about an eighth of them seen once. Sequencing was carried out using naive CD4+ T cells from blood. Receptors originate from a man aged 18 to 29 with type 1 diabetes.

This clone was seen more than once but under ten times. This chain connects TRBV7-9 to TRBJ1-4; the D is unclear. The CDR3 consists of 14 residues. Trimming stripped 2 bases from V and 0 bases from J, with 4 bases between. Germline loops: CDR1 SEHNR, CDR2 FQNEAQ (reference sequence). The CDR3 DNA reads TGTGCCAGCAGCTTACAGACAACTAATGAAAAACTGTTTTTT. Protein product: CASSLQTTNEKLFF.

This clone was seen more than once but under ten times. The rearrangement uses TRBV2 and TRBJ2-5; TRBD1 might be the D (6 bases). V was cut by 1 base and J by 4 bases, with 7 bases left in between. Germline CDR1 is SNHLY and CDR2 is FYNNEI. The CDR3 has 13 amino acids. The CDR3 coding sequence is TGTGCCAGCAGTGAAGGAGGGGGAGAGACCCAGTACTTC. Translation: CASSEGGGETQYF.

V gene TRBV29-1 combines with J gene TRBJ1-5; unclear D gene. Germline V gene lookup returns CDR1 SQVTM and CDR2 ANQGSEA. V lost 0 bases to trimming and J lost 1 base, with 4 bases between them. The CDR3 loop spans 13 amino acids. The CDR3 DNA reads TGCAGCGTTGAAGACCAAAGCAATCAGCCCCAGCATTTT. It is translated as CSVEDQSNQPQHF.

This clone has more than one count but fewer than ten. V and J are TRBV6-6 and TRBJ2-7; D gene uncertain. Germline CDR1 is MNHNY and CDR2 is SVGAGI (reference sequence). This CDR3 comprises 11 residues. Trimming shortened V by 8 bases and J by 3 bases, and 8 bases separated the two germline ends. The CDR3 protein is CASSERYEQYF. For the CDR3, the DNA is TGTGCCAGCTCCGAGCGCTACGAGCAGTACTTC.

The genes are TRBV28 and TRBJ2-5, with 7 nucleotides matching TRBD1. Germline V gives CDR1 MDHEN, CDR2 SYDVKM. This CDR3 comprises 14 residues. V was pared by 6 bases and J by 5 bases, with 9 bases of the junction left unmatched. DNA for the CDR3: TGTGCCAGCAGCCTCAGACAGGGCGGGGAGACCCAGTACTTC. Its protein product is CASSLRQGGETQYF.

This clone was seen a handful of times. This sequence joins TRBV5-1 and TRBJ2-1; D may be TRBD2 (5 bases). Trimming took off 4 bases at V and 3 bases at J, with 17 bases between the two ends. The CDR3 has 16 residues. Germline V gene data show CDR1 as SGHRS and CDR2 as YFSETQ. CDR3 in DNA: TGCGCCAGCAGCAAGCAGGCCAGCGGTAGCTACAATGAGCAGTTCTTC. It is translated as CASSKQASGSYNEQFF.

V is TRBV25-1 and J is TRBJ2-7; tentative D call: TRBD1 (6 bases). Per germline, CDR1 MGHDK and CDR2 SYGVNS. V lost 6 bases and J 1 base, leaving 16 bases between the germline ends. The CDR3 totals 15 residues. This CDR3 is CASSRTGSKSYEQYF. The CDR3 DNA follows: TGTGCCAGCAGCCGAACAGGGTCGAAGTCCTACGAGCAGTACTTC.

The CDR3 sequence: CASRQTPLTDTQYF. In DNA, the CDR3 is TGTGCCAGCAGACAAACCCCCTTGACGGATACGCAGTATTTT. This chain connects TRBV2 to TRBJ2-3; D remains ambiguous. The germline V gene encodes CDR1 SNHLY and CDR2 FYNNEI. The CDR3 loop spans 14 amino acids. V lost 6 bases and J lost 6, with 16 bases in between.

This clone was seen a few times. J is TRBJ2-7 and V is TRBV25-1; TRBD2 aligns across 7 bases. The length of the CDR3 is 15 residues. The trim removed 3 bases at V and 2 bases at J, leaving 7 bases unmatched. Germline V gene data show CDR1 as MGHDK and CDR2 as SYGVNS. CDR3 amino acids: CASSDYRDYTYEQYF. The CDR3 nucleotides are TGTGCCAGCAGTGACTATCGGGACTACACCTACGAGCAGTACTTC.

The V call is TRBV4-3, the J call TRBJ1-4; D is possibly TRBD1 (5 bases). V lost 0 bases, J lost 7 bases, and 15 bases lay in between. The V gene's germline CDR1 is LGHNA and CDR2 YSLEER. This CDR3 contains 16 residues. Here the CDR3 reads CASSQETGTTGEKLFF. In DNA, the CDR3 is TGCGCCAGCAGCCAAGAAACCGGGACGACGGGTGAAAAACTGTTTTTT.

This chain joins TRBV18 and TRBJ1-2; 8 nucleotides align to TRBD1. J gave up 6 bases and V 3 bases, and 3 bases lay outside the gene matches. The CDR3 contains 13 residues. Per germline, CDR1 KGHSH and CDR2 LQKENI. CDR3 protein: CASSPQGAHGYTF. The CDR3 DNA is TGTGCCAGCTCACCTCAGGGGGCACATGGCTACACCTTC.

J is TRBJ1-4 and V is TRBV7-9; the D gene is possibly TRBD1 (5 bases). This CDR3 comprises 18 residues. CDR1 is SEHNR, CDR2 FQNEAQ, per germline (reference sequence). V was clipped by 5 bases and J by 0 bases, with 19 bases between them. In nucleotides, the CDR3 is TGTGCCAGCAGCCCCCCGTTTAGGGGTTCCGCAACTAATGAAAAACTGTTTTTT. Translating gives CASSPPFRGSATNEKLFF.

The gene calls are TRBV29-1 and TRBJ2-2, with D perhaps being TRBD1 or TRBD2 (6 bases each). V was shortened by 3 bases and J by 6 bases, with 11 bases between the two germline ends. This CDR3 is 13 amino acids long. In germline, CDR1 is SQVTM, CDR2 ANQGSEA. CDR3 in DNA: TGCAGCGTTGAGATGGGGGGCTCCGGGGAGCTGTTTTTT. Translation gives CSVEMGGSGELFF.

In its sample, this clone was seen a few times. This chain connects TRBV27 to TRBJ1-1; maybe TRBD1 (5 bases). The germline gives CDR1 MNHEY, CDR2 SMNVEV (reference sequence). V lost 3 bases to trimming and J lost 0 bases, with 11 bases between them. The CDR3 has 15 residues. Here the CDR3 reads CASSFSGALNTEAFF. The CDR3 DNA sequence: TGTGCCAGCAGTTTTTCCGGGGCCCTGAACACTGAAGCTTTCTTT.

This clone has only a few counts. The chain carries TRBV7-2 and TRBJ2-3; 7 bases are shared with TRBD1. The CDR3 is 15 amino acids. In germline, CDR1 is SGHTA, CDR2 FQGNSA. V lost 3 bases to trimming and J lost 0 bases; unmatched junction nucleotides: 3. CDR3 nucleotides: TGTGCCAGCAGCTTCCAGGGGGTCAGCACAGATACGCAGTATTTT. Encoded protein: CASSFQGVSTDTQYF.

The chain recombines TRBV30 with TRBJ2-7; either TRBD1 or TRBD2 may supply D (5 bases each). The germline V gene has CDR1 GTSNPN and CDR2 SVGIG (reference sequence). Trimming shortened V by 3 bases and J by 2 bases, and 8 bases separated the two germline ends. This CDR3 is 12 amino acids long. CDR3 DNA: TGTGCCTGGAGGGGGGAGACCTACGAGCAGTACTTC. Residues: CAWRGETYEQYF.

This clone was found a few times. The rearrangement joins TRBV7-6 to TRBJ2-1; 9 positions match TRBD1. CDR3 length equals 12 residues. CDR1 SGHVS and CDR2 FNYEAQ come from the germline V gene. V dropped 6 bases and J dropped 15; count of bases not matched to a gene: 9. CDR3 sequence (DNA): TGTGCCAGCAGTCCGAACAGGGGGCGCCTGTTCTTC. It translates to CASSPNRGRLFF.

This clone has just a few counts. The sample contains more than one DNA sequence encoding this CDR3. This chain joins TRBV2 and TRBJ2-5; D ambiguous. The CDR3 runs to 11 residues. Trimming left V 6 bases short and J 0 bases short, with 2 bases between. Germline CDR1 SNHLY, CDR2 FYNNEI. As DNA, the CDR3 is TGTGCCAGCAGGTACCAAGAGACCCAGTACTTC. It translates to CASRYQETQYF.

Remarks on this clone: A junction boundary mismatches the germline segment, possibly from a read error. J is TRBJ1-1 and V is TRBV30; no clear D. CDR3 size: 11 residues. Germline CDR1 GTSNPN, CDR2 SVGIG (reference sequence). The DNA of the CDR3 is TGTGCCTGGAGTGTGAAGACTGAAGCTTTCTTT. Protein: CAWSVKTEAFF.

This clone was counted between two and nine times. This chain uses TRBV5-4 with TRBJ2-3; D may match TRBD1 or TRBD2 (5 bases each). This CDR3 contains 12 residues. Germline assignment: CDR1 SGHNT and CDR2 YYREEE (reference sequence). V was clipped by 0 bases and J by 12 bases, with 11 bases between them. CDR3 loop: CASSLESGPQYF. Here the CDR3 DNA reads TGTGCCAGCAGCTTGGAGTCGGGGCCTCAGTATTTT.

This clone was counted once. The rearrangement uses TRBV18 and TRBJ2-4; D is perhaps TRBD2 (7 bases). Trimming took off 3 bases at V and 4 bases at J, with 25 bases between the two ends. Germline V gene lookup returns CDR1 KGHSH and CDR2 LQKENI. The CDR3 has 19 amino acids. This CDR3 is CASSPGGRWLQDSKNIQYF. The DNA of the CDR3 is TGTGCCAGCTCACCCGGGGGGCGCTGGCTCCAGGATTCAAAAAACATTCAGTACTTC.

This clone was found a few times. This chain uses TRBV20-1 with TRBJ2-7; D uncertain. V gave up 0 bases and J gave up 6 bases, with 6 bases separating them. CDR3 length equals 11 residues. CDR1 is DFQATT and CDR2 is SNEGSKA in the germline V gene (reference sequence). The CDR3: CSARDDSEQYF. The CDR3 nucleotides are TGCAGTGCTAGAGATGATTCCGAGCAGTACTTC.

This clone turned up a few times. The V gene is TRBV14, the J gene TRBJ1-1; tentatively, D is TRBD1 (5 bases). Germline V lookup: CDR1 SGHDN, CDR2 FVKESK. V was shortened by 3 bases and J by 5 bases, with 13 bases between the two germline ends. This CDR3 region has 14 residues. The CDR3, as DNA: TGTGCCAGCAGCCAGTGGCAGGGAAAGACTGAAGCTTTCTTT. Translated: CASSQWQGKTEAFF.

The chain is built from TRBV18 and TRBJ1-2; no clear D gene. Germline V gene lookup returns CDR1 KGHSH and CDR2 LQKENI. This CDR3 has 19 amino acids. V gave up 3 bases and J gave up 3 bases, with 26 bases separating them. DNA of the CDR3: TGTGCCAGCTCACCTCTATCCGGAGGCCTTTCCCTAAATGACTATGGCTACACCTTC. This encodes CASSPLSGGLSLNDYGYTF. The variable domain in full, completed from reference TRBV18 and TRBJ1-2, reads NAGVMQNPRHLVRRRGQEARLRCSPMKGHSHVYWYRQLPEEGLKFMVYLQKENIIDESGMPKERFSAEFPKEGPSILRIQQVVRGDSAAYFCASSPLSGGLSLNDYGYTFGSGTRLTVV.